This passage covers 18 T cell receptor beta chains from one sample sequenced in a study of cytomegalovirus exposure and HLA in healthy donors. Both 60 Vbeta primers and 13 Jbeta primers went into the PCR. TCRdb's copy holds only in-frame clones and misses some; the assay was immunoSEQ multiplex PCR. The profile shows approximately 150,000 clones, 82% of them singletons. Material: PBMCs. Receptors originate from a man in his late teens or twenties in good health and CMV-seropositive.

This clone was seen a handful of times. This rearrangement joins TRBV19 to TRBJ1-1; a weak D match, TRBD1 (5 bases). The germline V and J ends were trimmed by 3 bases and 1 base, with 12 bases remaining between them. The CDR3 length is 15 residues. Germline V gene lookup returns CDR1 LNHDA and CDR2 SQIVND (reference sequence). For the CDR3, the DNA is TGTGCCAGTAGTATCCGGCAGGACAAGAACACTGAAGCTTTCTTT. It translates to CASSIRQDKNTEAFF.

The chain is built from TRBV19 and TRBJ1-5; D not resolved. The germline gives CDR1 LNHDA, CDR2 SQIVND (reference sequence). The CDR3 is made up of 16 amino acids. Trimming removed 7 bases from V and 0 bases from J, with 16 bases in between. CDR3 in DNA: TGTGCCAGTACCCGAGGCGGAGGGTATAGCAATCAGCCCCAGCATTTT. This gives the protein CASTRGGGYSNQPQHF.

This chain links TRBV7-3 with TRBJ2-3, with 7 bases identical to TRBD1. The CDR3 is 15 residues long. Germline loops: CDR1 SGHTA, CDR2 FQGTGA. Germline trimming cut 3 bases from V and 1 base from J; bases unmatched to any gene: 4. The CDR3 loop reads CASSLTGFGTDTQYF. The CDR3 DNA reads as TGTGCCAGCAGCTTGACAGGGTTTGGCACAGATACGCAGTATTTT.

The chain uses TRBV28 and TRBJ1-5; no definite D call. CDR1 and CDR2 (germline): MDHEN, SYDVKM. The CDR3 spans 13 residues. V was trimmed by 2 bases and J by 4 bases, leaving 6 bases between them. DNA for the CDR3: TGTGCCAGCAGTTTAGTCCCGAATCAGCCCCAGCATTTT. This encodes CASSLVPNQPQHF.

This rearrangement joins TRBV19 to TRBJ1-2, with D hard to call. V lost 7 bases to trimming and J lost 8 bases, with 14 bases between them. The CDR3 totals 12 residues. Germline V lookup: CDR1 LNHDA, CDR2 SQIVND (reference sequence). The CDR3 DNA is TGTGCCAGTAACGAGGGTACATTGGGCTACACCTTC. Protein: CASNEGTLGYTF.

In this sample, this clone turned up a few times. The chain has TRBV6-6 and TRBJ2-5; D ambiguous. Germline CDR1 MNHNY, CDR2 SVGAGI (reference sequence). This CDR3 spans 13 amino acids. The V gene lost 5 bases and the J gene lost 2 bases, with 9 bases spanning the gap. The CDR3: CASSSHVQETQYF. The CDR3 nucleotides are TGTGCCAGCAGTAGCCATGTTCAAGAGACCCAGTACTTC.

Worth noting for this clone: This same CDR3 is encoded by further DNA sequences in the sample. The chain has TRBV6-5 and TRBJ1-1; D is perhaps TRBD1 (5 bases). CDR3 length: 13 amino acids. CDR1 and CDR2 from the germline V gene are MNHEY and SVGAGI. Trimming took off 2 bases at V and 6 bases at J, with 10 bases between the two ends. CDR3 sequence reads: CASSYRGSSEAFF. CDR3 nucleotides: TGTGCCAGCAGTTACAGGGGAAGTTCTGAAGCTTTCTTT.

The gene calls are TRBV10-3 and TRBJ2-6, with D possibly matching TRBD2 (6 bases). The germline V gene has CDR1 ENHRY and CDR2 SYGVKD. The ends were cut back, 3 bases at V and 3 bases at J, with 15 bases in the middle. CDR3 length: 17 amino acids. The CDR3 DNA reads TGTGCCATCAGTGATATATTCGGGGGTAATGGGGCCAACGTCCTGACTTTC. It translates to CAISDIFGGNGANVLTF.

The chain joins TRBV6-5 to TRBJ1-6; TRBD1 aligns across 8 bases. After removal of 2 bases from V and 14 bases from J, the junction contained 2 bases not matched to a gene. The V gene's germline CDR1 is MNHEY and CDR2 SVGAGI. The CDR3 is 12 residues long. The chain's CDR3 is CASSYLGQALHF. The CDR3 coding sequence is TGTGCCAGCAGTTACCTGGGACAGGCCCTCCACTTT.

The genes are TRBV10-1 and TRBJ1-6; 12 bases agree with TRBD1. This CDR3 has 16 amino acids. After removal of 6 bases from V and 10 bases from J, the junction contained 10 bases not matched to a gene. CDR1 is WNHNN and CDR2 is SYGVQD in the germline V gene (reference sequence). CDR3 sequence (DNA): TGCGCCAGCAGCCCCCGTCGGGACAGGGGGCTGTCACCCCTCCACTTT. Protein product: CASSPRRDRGLSPLHF.

The J gene is TRBJ2-1, the V gene TRBV7-9, with 15 bases lining up with TRBD2. Germline CDR1 reads SEHNR; CDR2 reads FQNEAQ (reference sequence). After removal of 4 bases from V and 1 base from J, the junction contained 8 bases not matched to a gene. The CDR3 loop spans 19 amino acids. CDR3 nucleotide sequence: TGTGCCAGCAGCTCCCTCCGGACTAGCGGGAGGGAGTCCTACAATGAGCAGTTCTTC. This sequence encodes CASSSLRTSGRESYNEQFF.

The V and J genes are TRBV6-6 and TRBJ2-7; 14 nucleotides line up with TRBD2. This CDR3 contains 15 residues. The germline V gene encodes CDR1 MNHNY and CDR2 SVGAGI (reference sequence). With 6 bases clipped from V and 2 bases from J, the junction kept 3 bases outside the gene matches. Written as DNA, the CDR3 is TGTGCCAGCAGGGAGACTAGCGGGAGGGCCTACGAGCAGTACTTC. Translating it yields CASRETSGRAYEQYF.

The rearrangement links TRBV28 to TRBJ1-5, with D possibly TRBD1 on 5 matching bases. This CDR3 comprises 17 residues. Germline values: CDR1 MDHEN, CDR2 SYDVKM. Trimming shortened V by 1 base and J by 0 bases, and 13 bases separated the two germline ends. The CDR3 spells CASSLFRGVSSNQPQHF. In DNA form, the CDR3 reads TGTGCCAGCAGTTTATTTCGGGGGGTGTCTAGCAATCAGCCCCAGCATTTT. Full variable domain (remainder filled in from reference TRBV28 and TRBJ1-5): DVKVTQSSRYLVKRTGEKVFLECVQDMDHENMFWYRQDPGLGLRLIYFSYDVKMKEKGDIPEGYSVSREKKERFSLILESASTNQTSMYLCASSLFRGVSSNQPQHFGDGTRLSIL.

As concerns this clone: The sample holds other DNA sequences that translate to the same CDR3. The rearrangement links TRBV6-6 to TRBJ1-2; TRBD1 matches 7 bases. With V trimmed by 6 bases and J by 4 bases, 5 bases remained unmatched. This CDR3 has 13 amino acids. CDR1 is MNHNY, CDR2 SVGAGI, per germline (reference sequence). The CDR3 coding sequence is TGTGCCAGCAGCCCCGACAGGGCCTATGGCTACACCTTC. It specifies CASSPDRAYGYTF.

V and J are TRBV18 and TRBJ1-4, with TRBD1 matching over 8 bases. V lost 0 bases to trimming and J lost 8 bases; unmatched junction nucleotides: 8. Germline V gene data show CDR1 as KGHSH and CDR2 as LQKENI. This CDR3 comprises 16 residues. CDR3 protein: CASSPPWTGQEEKLFF. CDR3 bases: TGTGCCAGCTCACCACCGTGGACAGGGCAAGAGGAAAAACTGTTTTTT. Supplemented by reference TRBV18 and TRBJ1-4, the full variable domain reads NAGVMQNPRHLVRRRGQEARLRCSPMKGHSHVYWYRQLPEEGLKFMVYLQKENIIDESGMPKERFSAEFPKEGPSILRIQQVVRGDSAAYFCASSPPWTGQEEKLFFGSGTQLSVL.

This clone was found once. The chain employs TRBV19 and TRBJ1-1; D is ambiguous. V was cut by 6 bases and J by 3 bases, with 11 bases left in between. The CDR3 is 13 amino acids. Germline V gives CDR1 LNHDA, CDR2 SQIVND (reference sequence). CDR3 coding DNA: TGTGCCAGTAGCCAACGGCGGCACACTGAAGCTTTCTTT. Its translation: CASSQRRHTEAFF.

This clone has only one observation. The V gene is TRBV11-2, the J gene TRBJ1-4; possible D gene TRBD1, 5 bases. The V gene lost 0 bases and the J gene lost 4 bases, with 12 bases spanning the gap. The CDR3 consists of 16 residues. Germline V CDR1 and CDR2: SGHAT, FQNNGV. In DNA, the CDR3 is TGTGCCAGCAGCTTAGATCGTATAGGGGTTAATGAAAAACTGTTTTTT. Its translation is CASSLDRIGVNEKLFF.

This rearrangement joins TRBV19 to TRBJ1-5; 8 bases map to TRBD1. Germline V gives CDR1 LNHDA, CDR2 SQIVND (reference sequence). CDR3 length: 19 amino acids. V lost 6 bases and J lost 0; bases outside the gene matches: 16. In DNA, the CDR3 is TGTGCCAGTAGCAACTACCCAGGGGGACAGGCCTATAGCAATCAGCCCCAGCATTTT. It translates to CASSNYPGGQAYSNQPQHF.